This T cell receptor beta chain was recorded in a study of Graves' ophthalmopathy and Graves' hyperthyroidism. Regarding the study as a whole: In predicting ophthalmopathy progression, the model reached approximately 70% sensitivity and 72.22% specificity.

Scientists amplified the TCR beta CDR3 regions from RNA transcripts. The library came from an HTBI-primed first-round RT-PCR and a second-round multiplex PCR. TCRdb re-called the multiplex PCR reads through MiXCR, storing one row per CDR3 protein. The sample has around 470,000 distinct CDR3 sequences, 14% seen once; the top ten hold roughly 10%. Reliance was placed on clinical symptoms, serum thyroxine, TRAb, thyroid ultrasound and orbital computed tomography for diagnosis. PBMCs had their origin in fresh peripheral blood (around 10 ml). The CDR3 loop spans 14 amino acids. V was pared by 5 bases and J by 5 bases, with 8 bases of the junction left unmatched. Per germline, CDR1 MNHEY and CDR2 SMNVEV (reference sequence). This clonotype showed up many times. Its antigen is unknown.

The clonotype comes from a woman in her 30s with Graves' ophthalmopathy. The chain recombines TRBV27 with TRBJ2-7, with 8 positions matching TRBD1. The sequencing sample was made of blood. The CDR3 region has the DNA TGTGCCAGCAGTACCCGGACAGGGATGGACGAGCAGTACTTC. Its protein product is CASSTRTGMDEQYF.